Sequencing of this TCR beta chain was carried out in a study of human T cells and chemical hapten exposure. On the study more broadly: Patches that contained 0.01% DPC were applied to the upper back and read at 6 days. Recorded diagnoses among the mostly female patients were alopecia areata, totalis or universalis.

Within the library, unique molecular identifiers were attached to each individual cDNA molecule. TCRdb fed the RACE reads into MiXCR, producing one record per CDR3 protein. The table lists 180,000 or so distinct CDR3 sequences, approximately 20% of them singletons. V lost 2 bases, J lost 5 bases, and 21 bases lay in between. In germline, CDR1 is SGHVS, CDR2 FQNEAQ. The CDR3 is made up of 17 amino acids. Sample time point: patch test 1, 2 weeks after DPC sensitization. The treatment denotes: therapeutic diphenylcyclopropenone sensitization with weekly scalp DPC. The chain joins TRBV7-8 to TRBJ1-1; perhaps TRBD1 as D (6 bases). The sequence was obtained from a woman in her 50s with alopecia areata. Some clones in this sample may be carry-over from other donors' samples. The sequencing here drew on whole blood, taken in connection with sensitization to the hapten diphenylcyclopropenone (DPC). The CDR3 DNA reads TGTGCCAGCAGCTTAACCGTACAGGGTCTGGGGAAGACTGAAGCTTTCTTT. It is translated as CASSLTVQGLGKTEAFF.